These 26 T cell receptor beta chains came from one sample sequenced in a study of prognosis after radiotherapy for stage I lung cancer. Amplification of TCR beta CDR3 from genomic DNA used two-round multiplex PCR. Round one of PCR was performed, and it used primers specific to each TRBV and TRBJ gene. TCRdb itself ran the multiplex PCR reads through MiXCR, one entry per CDR3 protein. This sample has around 16,000 distinct CDR3 sequences; around two fifths occur once, and the top ten carry around 47%. This material consisted of PBMCs, taken before or after stereotactic body radiation therapy (not recorded which). The receptors derive from a donor aged 50 or older with non-small cell lung cancer.

This clonotype was seen just once. A far bigger clonotype differs at one base, so this is likely a read error. J is TRBJ2-1 and V is TRBV28; D unresolved. The CDR3 consists of 13 residues. Germline assignment: CDR1 MDHEN and CDR2 SYDVKM. The CDR3 DNA reads as TGTGCCAGCAGGCTAGATGCGTACAATGATCAGTTCTTC. Amino acid sequence: CASRLDAYNDQFF.

This clonotype was detected many times. The J gene is TRBJ2-7, the V gene TRBV7-6; D is uncertain. V lost 4 bases to trimming and J lost 3 bases, with 10 bases between them. This CDR3 spans 13 amino acids. The germline V gene encodes CDR1 SGHVS and CDR2 FNYEAQ. CDR3 bases: TGTGCCAGCAGCTCGGGTCCTAACTACGAGCAGTACTTC. It specifies CASSSGPNYEQYF.

The chain recombines TRBV28 with TRBJ2-7; 7 nucleotides agree with TRBD2. The CDR3 consists of 14 residues. Germline V lookup: CDR1 MDHEN, CDR2 SYDVKM. The V segment lost 7 bases and the J segment 0 bases; nucleotides outside the gene matches: 6. The CDR3 sequence is CASIRGGSSYEQYF. DNA for the CDR3: TGTGCCAGCATACGGGGCGGGAGCTCCTACGAGCAGTACTTC. The full variable domain, completed using reference TRBV28 and TRBJ2-7, is DVKVTQSSRYLVKRTGEKVFLECVQDMDHENMFWYRQDPGLGLRLIYFSYDVKMKEKGDIPEGYSVSREKKERFSLILESASTNQTSMYLCASIRGGSSYEQYFGPGTRLTVT.

As for this clonotype: It is likely a read error: a sequence one base away is far more abundant. The chain links TRBV6-8 to TRBJ1-3; 10 nucleotides align to TRBD1. The CDR3 consists of 18 residues. Looked up from germline, CDR1 is MNHGY and CDR2 is SAAAGT. J gave up 0 bases and V 5 bases, and 10 bases lay outside the gene matches. CDR3 amino acids: CASSPGTGVKSSGNTIYF. CDR3 nucleotide sequence: TGTGCCAGCAGTCCTGGGACAGGGGTCAAAAGCTCTGGAAACACCATATATTTT.

In its sample, this clonotype ranks as medium-sized (0.01 to 0.1%). The chain uses TRBV12-3 or TRBV12-4 and TRBJ1-2; D is unclear. Trimming cost V 4 bases and J 4 bases, with 13 bases left between them. The CDR3 spans 14 residues. The CDR3 region is CASSWEDRSYGYTF. Here the CDR3 DNA reads TGTGCCAGCAGTTGGGAGGACCGTAGCTATGGCTACACCTTC.

As regards this clonotype: Sequence at one end of the junction differs from germline and may be a read error. The gene calls are TRBV19 and TRBJ1-1, with D uncertain. CDR3 length: 13 residues. In germline, CDR1 is LNHDA, CDR2 SQIVND (reference sequence). The CDR3, as DNA: TGTTCCAGTAGTGTCATGGGTTACACTGAAGCTTTCTTT. It specifies CSSSVMGYTEAFF.

This chain connects TRBV19 to TRBJ1-5, with a tentative D call TRBD1 (5 bases). The CDR3 spans 16 residues. CDR1 LNHDA and CDR2 SQIVND come from the germline V gene (reference sequence). V lost 3 bases to trimming and J lost 2 bases, with 14 bases between them. CDR3 DNA sequence: TGTGCCAGTAGTATTTTGCAGGGCGAGTGCAATCAGCCCCAGCATTTT. Protein product: CASSILQGECNQPQHF. Full variable domain (remainder filled in from reference TRBV19 and TRBJ1-5): DGGITQSPKYLFRKEGQNVTLSCEQNLNHDAMYWYRQDPGQGLRLIYYSQIVNDFQKGDIAEGYSVSREKKESFPLTVTSAQKNPTAFYLCASSILQGECNQPQHFGDGTRLSIL.

The chain links TRBV6-5 to TRBJ2-3; D is undetermined. The V gene lost 4 bases and the J gene lost 3 bases, with 20 bases spanning the gap. The CDR3 loop spans 17 amino acids. CDR1 and CDR2 (germline): MNHEY, SVGAGI. In nucleotides, the CDR3 is TGTGCCAGCAGTTCCCTCCCTTCATTATCGGTAACAGATACGCAGTATTTT. As protein: CASSSLPSLSVTDTQYF.

This clonotype was seen repeatedly, ten times or more. The rearrangement uses TRBV7-2 and TRBJ2-2; D uncertain. CDR3 length equals 17 residues. Trimming took off 1 base at V and 2 bases at J, with 14 bases between the two ends. Germline CDR1 and CDR2: SGHTA and FQGNSA. In DNA form, the CDR3 reads TGTGCCAGCAGCTTAGATAAGGGAAGTAGCAACACCGGGGAGCTGTTTTTT. It yields the protein CASSLDKGSSNTGELFF.

The sample holds many counts of this clonotype. The gene calls are TRBV28 and TRBJ1-2, with a weak D call TRBD1 (5 bases). CDR3 size: 15 residues. V lost 6 bases, J lost 2 bases, and 16 bases lay in between. In germline, CDR1 is MDHEN, CDR2 SYDVKM. CDR3 region: CASRGGGIGNYGYTF. The DNA of the CDR3 is TGTGCCAGCAGGGGGGGGGGGATAGGGAACTATGGCTACACCTTC.

This clonotype was seen at least ten times. This sequence joins TRBV20-1 and TRBJ2-1; 11 bases are a match to TRBD2. Germline CDR1 and CDR2: DFQATT and SNEGSKA (reference sequence). This CDR3 has 12 residues. The V and J ends lost 5 bases and 9 bases, in that order; junction bases with no gene match: 3. The CDR3 DNA sequence: TGCAGTGCTCCTGGGACTAGCGGTGAGCAGTTCTTC. Its protein is CSAPGTSGEQFF.

CDR3 region: CASSLWTSGGSYNEQFF. In nucleotides, the CDR3 is TGCGCCAGCAGCTTATGGACTAGCGGGGGTTCCTACAATGAGCAGTTCTTC. V and J are TRBV5-1 and TRBJ2-1; 13 positions match TRBD2. V dropped 2 bases and J dropped 1; count of bases not matched to a gene: 3. The germline gives CDR1 SGHRS, CDR2 YFSETQ. The CDR3 has 17 residues.

The rearrangement uses TRBV27 and TRBJ2-2; TRBD1 matches at 7 bases. The J segment lost 4 bases and the V segment lost 1 base, leaving 3 bases of the junction unmatched. The CDR3 runs 15 residues. CDR1 and CDR2 from the germline V gene are MNHEY and SMNVEV (reference sequence). The CDR3 region is CASSLYRGPTGELFF. The CDR3 DNA sequence: TGTGCCAGCAGTTTATACAGGGGCCCCACCGGGGAGCTGTTTTTT.

On this clonotype: Relative to the germline gene, one junction end is altered; a read error may explain this. This chain joins TRBV7-2 and TRBJ2-3, with TRBD1 matching over 9 bases. Germline values: CDR1 SGHTA, CDR2 FQGNSA. This CDR3 is built from 13 residues. The CDR3 reads CAISDYRGRTQYF. The DNA for the CDR3 is TGTGCCATCAGCGACTACAGGGGGCGTACGCAGTATTTT.

This chain uses TRBV11-3 with TRBJ2-1, with 7 bases identical to TRBD1. The germline gives CDR1 SGHNT, CDR2 YENEEA. Unmatched junction bases numbered 7, after V lost 5 bases and J lost 9 bases. The CDR3 has 13 amino acids. CDR3 residues: CASSLGGQSEQFF. The CDR3 coding sequence is TGTGCCAGCAGCCTAGGGGGACAGTCTGAGCAGTTCTTC.

CDR3 region: CASSFGLAGGETQYF. The CDR3 DNA reads TGTGCCAGCAGCTTCGGACTAGCGGGAGGAGAGACCCAGTACTTC. This chain links TRBV7-2 with TRBJ2-5; 14 nucleotides agree with TRBD2. The CDR3 is 15 amino acids. Losses at the gene ends were 3 bases for V and 4 bases for J; bases not matched to a gene: 1. Germline V gene data show CDR1 as SGHTA and CDR2 as FQGNSA.

The table lists this clonotype with many counts. The J gene is TRBJ1-3, the V gene TRBV4-1; D ambiguous. With 4 bases removed from V and 0 bases from J, the gap between germline ends came to 16 bases. The length of the CDR3 is 17 residues. CDR1 and CDR2 from the germline V gene are MGHRA and YSYEKL. CDR3 DNA: TGCGCCAGCAGCCCGACCCTCAGGAAGAGCTCTGGAAACACCATATATTTT. It yields the protein CASSPTLRKSSGNTIYF.

This chain uses TRBV24-1 with TRBJ1-5; possible D gene TRBD1, 6 bases. Germline CDR1 KGHDR, CDR2 SFDVKD. The V end lost 1 base, the J end lost 6 bases, and 18 bases lay between the germline ends. The CDR3 is made up of 17 amino acids. The CDR3 region is CATSDLPDRLYGQPQHF. The CDR3 nucleotides are TGTGCCACCAGTGATTTACCTGACAGGCTTTACGGTCAGCCCCAGCATTTT.

Remarks on this clonotype: Since a far larger clone is one base different, this is likely a read error. The genes are TRBV6-1 and TRBJ1-1; D is perhaps TRBD1 (6 bases). The V gene's germline CDR1 is MNHNS and CDR2 SASEGT. The CDR3 totals 16 residues. Trimming stripped 5 bases from V and 9 bases from J, with 25 bases between. DNA for the CDR3: TGTGCCAGCAGTTACGTGGGGGGCAGGACGGTGACTCAAGCTTTCTTT. This encodes CASSYVGGRTVTQAFF.

The V gene is TRBV5-6, the J gene TRBJ1-1; D perhaps matches TRBD1 (5 bases). Germline assignment: CDR1 SGHDT and CDR2 YYEEEE. V lost 0 bases and J lost 4, with 10 bases in between. The CDR3 length is 14 residues. Here the CDR3 reads CASSLADSSTEAFF. Written as DNA, the CDR3 is TGTGCCAGCAGCTTGGCCGACAGTTCCACTGAAGCTTTCTTT.

This clonotype was recorded at least ten times. This chain links TRBV3-1 with TRBJ2-1; D is uncertain. V lost 4 bases, J lost 7 bases, and 11 bases lay in between. The germline V gene has CDR1 LGHDT and CDR2 YNNKEL (reference sequence). This CDR3 contains 13 residues. The CDR3 loop reads CASSLPASNEQFF. The CDR3 DNA follows: TGTGCCAGCAGCCTTCCAGCTAGTAATGAGCAGTTCTTC.

This clonotype is labeled as medium-sized. CDR3 protein: CASSALDQGARLAYGYTF. The CDR3 DNA reads as TGTGCCAGTAGTGCCCTAGACCAGGGGGCGAGGTTGGCCTATGGCTACACCTTC. This rearrangement joins TRBV19 to TRBJ1-2; 8 nucleotides agree with TRBD1. Germline CDR1 LNHDA, CDR2 SQIVND (reference sequence). This CDR3 comprises 18 residues. With V trimmed by 5 bases and J by 4 bases, 18 bases remained unmatched.

The rearrangement links TRBV14 to TRBJ2-3, with TRBD2 identical over 9 bases. This CDR3 is 21 amino acids long. Germline V lookup: CDR1 SGHDN, CDR2 FVKESK. Trimming at V came to 0 bases and at J to 2 bases, leaving 18 bases not matched to a gene. The CDR3 reads CASSQELVGSRLAGNTDTQYF. CDR3 nucleotide sequence: TGTGCCAGCAGCCAAGAATTGGTAGGGTCTCGGCTAGCGGGGAACACAGATACGCAGTATTTT.

Comment on this clonotype: A far larger clone is a single base away, which makes a read error likely. V is TRBV6-2 or TRBV6-3 and J is TRBJ2-2, with D possibly being TRBD2 (6 bases). The CDR3 is 15 residues long. The V end lost 5 bases, the J end lost 4 bases, and 14 bases lay between the germline ends. Germline CDR1 reads MNHEY; CDR2 reads SVGEGT. The CDR3 spells CASSDAAGLTGELFF. The CDR3 DNA reads as TGTGCCAGCAGTGATGCGGCGGGGCTCACCGGGGAGCTGTTTTTT.

About this clonotype itself: A read error likely explains this, since a far larger clone differs by one base. V gene TRBV28 combines with J gene TRBJ2-7; weak D call: TRBD2 (5 bases). Germline values: CDR1 MDHEN, CDR2 SYDVKM. V was shortened by 5 bases and J by 6 bases, with 14 bases between the two germline ends. This CDR3 comprises 13 residues. In DNA form, the CDR3 reads TGTGCCAGCAGTGCACTAGGTCTCTGCGAGCAGTACTTC. Encoded protein: CASSALGLCEQYF.

This chain uses TRBV19 with TRBJ1-1; 10 bases fit TRBD1. The V gene's germline CDR1 is LNHDA and CDR2 SQIVND (reference sequence). After removal of 6 bases from V and 7 bases from J, the junction contained 8 bases not matched to a gene. This CDR3 contains 14 residues. The CDR3 is CASSQGQGLGEAFF. DNA of the CDR3: TGTGCCAGTAGCCAGGGACAGGGGTTAGGTGAAGCTTTCTTT. Together with reference TRBV19 and TRBJ1-1, the CDR3 gives the full variable domain: DGGITQSPKYLFRKEGQNVTLSCEQNLNHDAMYWYRQDPGQGLRLIYYSQIVNDFQKGDIAEGYSVSREKKESFPLTVTSAQKNPTAFYLCASSQGQGLGEAFFGQGTRLTVV.